The rows below give T cell receptor beta chains drawn from one sample of a study of cytomegalovirus exposure and HLA in healthy donors. Assay: immunoSEQ multiplex PCR; the TCRdb copy retains only in-frame clones and omits some. The sample consists of 200,000 to 300,000 clones, roughly 87% of them appearing once. What was sequenced was PBMCs. All receptors derive from a woman aged 40-49 years in good health and CMV-seropositive. The CDR3 runs from the conserved cysteine through the conserved F or W. A D gene is named only where the DNA matches it firmly. Clone size is stated in some rows and not others, as once, few, many or a class when expanded.

v_gene: TRBV30; abundance: .; d_gene: TRBD2; j_gene: TRBJ2-1; CDR3nt: TGTGCCTGGAGGAAGACTAGCGGAAGTGGGGAGCAGTTCTTC; CDR3aa: CAWRKTSGSGEQFF
v_gene: TRBV9; abundance: .; d_gene: .; j_gene: TRBJ1-1; CDR3nt: TGTGCCAGCAGCAAAGGGGGTTCAGGAACTGAAGCTTTCTTT; CDR3aa: CASSKGGSGTEAFF
v_gene: TRBV27; abundance: .; d_gene: .; j_gene: TRBJ1-3; CDR3nt: TGTGCCAGCAGACTGAGCTCTGGAAACACCATATATTTT; CDR3aa: CASRLSSGNTIYF
v_gene: TRBV5-1; abundance: .; d_gene: TRBD1; j_gene: TRBJ1-6; CDR3nt: TGCGCCAGCAGCTTGGAGGGACAGGGGGCGTTCCGGGGATCACCCCTCCACTTT; CDR3aa: CASSLEGQGAFRGSPLHF
v_gene: TRBV4-1; abundance: few; d_gene: TRBD2; j_gene: TRBJ2-7; CDR3nt: TGCGCCAGCAGCCAAGACGGTGGGGGGGGCTACGAGCAGTACTTC; CDR3aa: CASSQDGGGGYEQYF
v_gene: TRBV7-2; abundance: .; d_gene: .; j_gene: TRBJ1-1; CDR3nt: TGTGCCAGCAGCTTAGATCTGGGGGCGGACACTGAAGCTTTCTTT; CDR3aa: CASSLDLGADTEAFF
v_gene: TRBV5-1; abundance: few; d_gene: TRBD1; j_gene: TRBJ1-4; CDR3nt: TGCGCCAGCAGCCGGGGACAGTCTGAAAAACTGTTTTTT; CDR3aa: CASSRGQSEKLFF
v_gene: TRBV30; abundance: few; d_gene: .; j_gene: TRBJ2-7; CDR3nt: TGTGCCTGGAGTGTAAGGGGTGGCGAGCAGTACTTC; CDR3aa: CAWSVRGGEQYF
v_gene: TRBV12-5; abundance: .; d_gene: TRBD1; j_gene: TRBJ2-3; CDR3nt: TGTGCTAGTGCCACCGGACAGGGAAGGGATACGCAGTATTTT; CDR3aa: CASATGQGRDTQYF
v_gene: TRBV7-8; abundance: .; d_gene: .; j_gene: TRBJ2-7; CDR3nt: TGTGCCAGCAGCTTGAGACAGAACCTCTACGAGCAGTACTTC; CDR3aa: CASSLRQNLYEQYF
v_gene: TRBV21-1; abundance: .; d_gene: .; j_gene: TRBJ2-1; CDR3nt: TGTGCCAGCAGCAAAGCTGGGCAGAGATACAATGAGCAGTTCTTC; CDR3aa: CASSKAGQRYNEQFF
v_gene: TRBV19; abundance: .; d_gene: TRBD1; j_gene: TRBJ1-5; CDR3nt: TGTGCCAGTAGTATGGATAGGGGGCGAAATCAGCCCCAGCATTTT; CDR3aa: CASSMDRGRNQPQHF
v_gene: TRBV7-2; abundance: .; d_gene: .; j_gene: TRBJ2-3; CDR3nt: TGTGCCAGCAGCTTGCTAGCGACTAGCACAGATACGCAGTATTTT; CDR3aa: CASSLLATSTDTQYF
v_gene: TRBV11-2; abundance: few; d_gene: TRBD2; j_gene: TRBJ2-7; CDR3nt: TGTGCCAGCAGCACAACTAGCGGGAGGGTCTACGAGCAGTACTTC; CDR3aa: CASSTTSGRVYEQYF
v_gene: TRBV7-8; abundance: .; d_gene: .; j_gene: TRBJ2-1; CDR3nt: TGTGCCAGCAGCTTAGCGTTGGTTCTAGCCGGCGATGAGCAGTTCTTC; CDR3aa: CASSLALVLAGDEQFF
v_gene: TRBV7-9; abundance: .; d_gene: TRBD1; j_gene: TRBJ2-7; CDR3nt: TGTGCCAGCGAACTGGACAGGGGGCGCATTTACGAGCAGTACTTC; CDR3aa: CASELDRGRIYEQYF
v_gene: TRBV6-1; abundance: .; d_gene: TRBD2; j_gene: TRBJ2-7; CDR3nt: TGTGCCAGCAGTCCCCGGACTAGCGTCTACGAGCAGTACTTC; CDR3aa: CASSPRTSVYEQYF
v_gene: TRBV19; abundance: .; d_gene: .; j_gene: TRBJ2-5; CDR3nt: TGTGCCAGTAAATTCCGGGTATCCTCGGAGCCCCAGTACTTC; CDR3aa: CASKFRVSSEPQYF
v_gene: TRBV4-1; abundance: .; d_gene: TRBD1; j_gene: TRBJ1-2; CDR3nt: TGCGCCAGCAGCCAAGGAACCTCCTTCAGGGGGCGTAAGAATGGCTACACCTTC; CDR3aa: CASSQGTSFRGRKNGYTF
v_gene: TRBV5-1; abundance: .; d_gene: .; j_gene: TRBJ1-1; CDR3nt: TGCGCCAGCAGCGCAGGGGTAGGCACTGAAGCTTTCTTT; CDR3aa: CASSAGVGTEAFF
v_gene: TRBV4-3; abundance: .; d_gene: TRBD1; j_gene: TRBJ2-6; CDR3nt: TGCGCCAGCAGCCGACAGGGCGCTGGGGCCAACGTCCTGACTTTC; CDR3aa: CASSRQGAGANVLTF
v_gene: TRBV10-1; abundance: .; d_gene: TRBD1; j_gene: TRBJ2-5; CDR3nt: TGCGCCAGCAGTGATCAGGGGGAAGAGACCCAGTACTTC; CDR3aa: CASSDQGEETQYF
v_gene: TRBV11-2; abundance: .; d_gene: TRBD1; j_gene: TRBJ1-1; CDR3nt: TGTGCCAGCAGCTCGGGACAGCCTAACACTGAAGCTTTCTTT; CDR3aa: CASSSGQPNTEAFF
v_gene: TRBV7-2; abundance: few; d_gene: .; j_gene: TRBJ2-3; CDR3nt: TGTGCCAGTCGTGAGGCGGGGACCCTGGGCACAGATACGCAGTATTTT; CDR3aa: CASREAGTLGTDTQYF
v_gene: TRBV7-9; abundance: .; d_gene: .; j_gene: TRBJ1-1; CDR3nt: TGTGCCAGCAGCTTAGAGGGGAGGGCGTTAGCTTTCTTT; CDR3aa: CASSLEGRALAFF
v_gene: TRBV2; abundance: .; d_gene: .; j_gene: TRBJ2-7; CDR3nt: TGTGCCAGCACCTCAAATGGGCCCCGAGAGCAGTACTTC; CDR3aa: CASTSNGPREQYF
v_gene: TRBV7-2; abundance: .; d_gene: TRBD2; j_gene: TRBJ2-5; CDR3nt: TGTGCCAGCAGCCGTAGAGCGGGAGAAGAGGAGACCCAGTACTTC; CDR3aa: CASSRRAGEEETQYF
v_gene: TRBV19; abundance: .; d_gene: TRBD1; j_gene: TRBJ1-2; CDR3nt: TGTGCCATCTTGGACAGGGAAAAGTTGAGCTACACCTTC; CDR3aa: CAILDREKLSYTF
v_gene: TRBV6-6; abundance: .; d_gene: TRBD1; j_gene: TRBJ1-6; CDR3nt: TGTGCCAGCAGTATATCGGACAGGGGTAATTCACCCCTCCACTTT; CDR3aa: CASSISDRGNSPLHF
v_gene: TRBV14; abundance: .; d_gene: TRBD1; j_gene: TRBJ1-1; CDR3nt: TGTGCCAGCAGCCAAGAGAGGTGGCAGGGGGCAAGAAGCACTGAAGCTTTCTTT; CDR3aa: CASSQERWQGARSTEAFF
v_gene: TRBV4-2; abundance: once; d_gene: .; j_gene: TRBJ2-2; CDR3nt: TGTGCCAGCAGCCAAGTACGTATCGCTAGCAAGGGCACCGGGGAGCTGTTTTTT; CDR3aa: CASSQVRIASKGTGELFF
v_gene: TRBV10-3; abundance: once; d_gene: .; j_gene: TRBJ2-7; CDR3nt: TGTGCCATCAGTGAAACGCGGTTCGAGCAGTACTTC; CDR3aa: CAISETRFEQYF
v_gene: TRBV28; abundance: .; d_gene: TRBD1; j_gene: TRBJ1-2; CDR3nt: TGTGCCAGCAGTCTGGACAGGAGATATGGCTACACCTTC; CDR3aa: CASSLDRRYGYTF
v_gene: TRBV30; abundance: .; d_gene: TRBD1; j_gene: TRBJ1-5; CDR3nt: TGTGCCTTCACGGGACAGGGGGCTCAGCCCCAGCATTTT; CDR3aa: CAFTGQGAQPQHF
v_gene: TRBV13; abundance: once; d_gene: .; j_gene: TRBJ2-2; CDR3nt: TGTGCCAGCAGCTTGCGGCACTCCGGGGAGCTGTTTTTT; CDR3aa: CASSLRHSGELFF
v_gene: TRBV4-3; abundance: few; d_gene: TRBD2; j_gene: TRBJ2-5; CDR3nt: TGCGCCAGCAGCCGAGGACTAGCGGGGGACCTGGAGACCCAGTACTTC; CDR3aa: CASSRGLAGDLETQYF
v_gene: TRBV28; abundance: .; d_gene: .; j_gene: TRBJ1-3; CDR3nt: TGTGCCACAGCCAGACAACCCCTCTCTGGAAACACCATATATTTT; CDR3aa: CATARQPLSGNTIYF
v_gene: TRBV6-5; abundance: .; d_gene: .; j_gene: TRBJ1-5; CDR3nt: TGTGCCAGCAGTTATCGGGTTGGAGGCAATCAGCCCCAGCATTTT; CDR3aa: CASSYRVGGNQPQHF
v_gene: TRBV4-3; abundance: .; d_gene: TRBD2; j_gene: TRBJ2-2; CDR3nt: TGCGCCAGCAGCCAGGTCATTAGAAGGACTAGCGGGAGCGGTAACACCGGGGAGCTGTTTTTT; CDR3aa: CASSQVIRRTSGSGNTGELFF
v_gene: TRBV7-7; abundance: .; d_gene: TRBD2; j_gene: TRBJ2-1; CDR3nt: TGTGCTAGCAGCACCGGGACTAGCGGGAGGGATGAGCAGTTCTTC; CDR3aa: CASSTGTSGRDEQFF
v_gene: TRBV30; abundance: .; d_gene: .; j_gene: TRBJ2-7; CDR3nt: TGTGCCTGGAGTGTACTGGGGGACTACGAGCAGTACTTC; CDR3aa: CAWSVLGDYEQYF
v_gene: TRBV2; abundance: .; d_gene: TRBD1; j_gene: TRBJ1-5; CDR3nt: TGTGCCAGCGGCTCCTCAGGGGGCGAACAGCCCCAGCATTTT; CDR3aa: CASGSSGGEQPQHF
v_gene: TRBV4-3; abundance: .; d_gene: TRBD1; j_gene: TRBJ1-1; CDR3nt: TGCGCCAGCAGCCTGACCGGGACAGGGGGCGTTGAAGCTTTCTTT; CDR3aa: CASSLTGTGGVEAFF
v_gene: TRBV7-9; abundance: .; d_gene: TRBD1; j_gene: TRBJ1-6; CDR3nt: TGTGCCAGCAGCTCAGGGGACAGTGGAGCGGATAATTCACCCCTCCACTTT; CDR3aa: CASSSGDSGADNSPLHF
v_gene: TRBV4-3; abundance: .; d_gene: TRBD1; j_gene: TRBJ1-1; CDR3nt: TGCGCCAGCAGCCAAGGGGACAGGCAACCAAACACTGAAGCTTTCTTT; CDR3aa: CASSQGDRQPNTEAFF
v_gene: TRBV6-5; abundance: .; d_gene: .; j_gene: TRBJ1-2; CDR3nt: TGTGCCAGCAGCCTCCAAGAAGGGGCGAACTATGGCTACACCTTC; CDR3aa: CASSLQEGANYGYTF
v_gene: TRBV19; abundance: .; d_gene: TRBD2; j_gene: TRBJ2-1; CDR3nt: TGTGCCAGTAGTCTAGGGACTAGTGGCTACAATGAGCAGTTCTTC; CDR3aa: CASSLGTSGYNEQFF
v_gene: TRBV11-2; abundance: .; d_gene: TRBD1; j_gene: TRBJ2-7; CDR3nt: TGTGCCAGCAGCGCTACCGGGACAGTTTACGAGCAGTACTTC; CDR3aa: CASSATGTVYEQYF
v_gene: TRBV5-6; abundance: .; d_gene: TRBD1; j_gene: TRBJ2-7; CDR3nt: TGTGCCAGCAGTTGGGACAGGGGCCACGAGCAGTACTTC; CDR3aa: CASSWDRGHEQYF
v_gene: TRBV30; abundance: few; d_gene: .; j_gene: TRBJ2-7; CDR3nt: TGTGCCTGGAAGGGGGAGACCTACGAGCAGTACTTC; CDR3aa: CAWKGETYEQYF
v_gene: TRBV4-2; abundance: .; d_gene: .; j_gene: TRBJ2-3; CDR3nt: TGTGCCAGCAGCCAAGAACTAACCCCGGCCAGTCATACGCAGTATTTT; CDR3aa: CASSQELTPASHTQYF
v_gene: TRBV4-1; abundance: .; d_gene: .; j_gene: TRBJ1-1; CDR3nt: TGCGCCAGCAGCCAAGGTGGGGGGGTTAGGGCTGAAGCTTTCTTT; CDR3aa: CASSQGGGVRAEAFF
v_gene: TRBV5-4; abundance: .; d_gene: TRBD1; j_gene: TRBJ1-5; CDR3nt: TGTGCCAGCAGCCGCGGACAGGGAGAAAATCAGCCCCAGCATTTT; CDR3aa: CASSRGQGENQPQHF
v_gene: TRBV6-6; abundance: .; d_gene: .; j_gene: TRBJ1-5; CDR3nt: TGTGCCAGCAGTTACGTCAGTAGCAATCAGCCCCAGCATTTT; CDR3aa: CASSYVSSNQPQHF
v_gene: TRBV5-4; abundance: .; d_gene: TRBD1; j_gene: TRBJ2-7; CDR3nt: TGTGCCAGCAGCTTGGATTCGGGGACAGTGAGCGAGCAGTACTTC; CDR3aa: CASSLDSGTVSEQYF
v_gene: TRBV28; abundance: .; d_gene: TRBD2; j_gene: TRBJ2-7; CDR3nt: TGTGCCAGCAGTTTGCCTAGCGGGAAGGGCGAGCAGTACTTC; CDR3aa: CASSLPSGKGEQYF